This passage covers 27 T cell receptor beta chains from one sample sequenced in a study of T cells after yellow fever vaccination. TCRdb itself ran the 5' RACE reads through MiXCR, one entry per CDR3 protein. The sample lists some 150,000 distinct CDR3 sequences; roughly 11% were seen once. The sequencing here drew on CD8+ T cells sorted from PBMCs, taken 15 days after the yellow fever booster vaccination. The receptors derive from a man aged 18 to 35 who received the YFV17D yellow fever vaccine.

This chain connects TRBV27 to TRBJ2-7, with D possibly called TRBD1 or TRBD2 (5 bases each). Trimming removed 2 bases from V and 4 bases from J, with 12 bases in between. This CDR3 spans 14 amino acids. Germline V gene lookup returns CDR1 MNHEY and CDR2 SMNVEV (reference sequence). The CDR3 DNA follows: TGTGCCAGCAGTTTAGGACTGGGGCCTTACGAGCAGTACTTC. Its translation is CASSLGLGPYEQYF.

This clonotype came up many times. This chain uses TRBV28 with TRBJ2-5, with TRBD1 identical over 8 bases. The germline gives CDR1 MDHEN, CDR2 SYDVKM. V shed 6 bases, J shed 5 bases, and the junction held 8 bases outside the gene matches. The CDR3 is 14 amino acids. This chain's CDR3 is CASSETGVFETQYF. CDR3 coding DNA: TGTGCCAGCAGCGAGACAGGGGTTTTCGAGACCCAGTACTTC.

This clonotype was seen many times. The rearrangement links TRBV27 to TRBJ1-1; D is ambiguous. The CDR3 has 13 amino acids. Germline-derived CDR1 and CDR2 are MNHEY and SMNVEV (reference sequence). Deletions cut 0 bases from V and 4 bases from J, with 6 bases between. CDR3 in DNA: TGTGCCAGCAGTTTATCGTTAATCACTGAAGCTTTCTTT. It specifies CASSLSLITEAFF.

The table lists this clonotype with a few counts. This rearrangement joins TRBV11-2 to TRBJ1-1; possibly TRBD1 for D (6 bases). CDR1 and CDR2 (germline): SGHAT, FQNNGV. CDR3 length: 15 residues. V shed 6 bases and J shed 1 base, with 15 bases lying between them. Written as DNA, the CDR3 is TGTGCCAGCAGAACCCGGGACACCGAGAACACTGAAGCTTTCTTT. Translated, it gives CASRTRDTENTEAFF.

In its sample, this clonotype was seen many times. V and J are TRBV6-1 and TRBJ1-1; 8 bases are shared with TRBD1. The ends lost 6 bases at V and 3 bases at J; junction bases unmatched: 9. The CDR3 spans 15 residues. CDR1 MNHNS and CDR2 SASEGT come from the germline V gene. The DNA of the CDR3 is TGTGCCAGCAGCTTCCCAGGGGGCGTGGACACTGAAGCTTTCTTT. Amino acids: CASSFPGGVDTEAFF.

This chain joins TRBV5-1 and TRBJ1-5; TRBD1 is a possible D gene (5 bases). Per the germline V gene, CDR1 is SGHRS and CDR2 is YFSETQ. V was shortened by 4 bases and J by 2 bases, with 10 bases between the two germline ends. The CDR3 is 14 residues long. In DNA, the CDR3 is TGCGCCAGCAGCCCGGGGGACGGCAATCAGCCCCAGCATTTT. This translates into CASSPGDGNQPQHF. The variable domain in full, with the rest retrieved from reference TRBV5-1 and TRBJ1-5, is KAGVTQTPRYLIKTRGQQVTLSCSPISGHRSVSWYQQTPGQGLQFLFEYFSETQRNKGNFPGRFSGRQFSNSRSEMNVSTLELGDSALYLCASSPGDGNQPQHFGDGTRLSIL.

In this sample, this clonotype turned up many times. This sequence joins TRBV6-4 and TRBJ2-1, with 7 bases fitting TRBD1. Germline V gives CDR1 MRHNA, CDR2 SNTAGT. This CDR3 has 15 residues. With 2 bases clipped from V and 4 bases from J, the junction kept 5 bases outside the gene matches. This CDR3 reads CASSDTTGAYNEQFF. DNA of the CDR3: TGTGCCAGCAGTGACACCACAGGGGCGTACAATGAGCAGTTCTTC.

The rearrangement joins TRBV6-6 to TRBJ2-3; either TRBD1 or TRBD2 may supply D (7 bases each). CDR3 length: 18 amino acids. Germline V gives CDR1 MNHNY, CDR2 SVGAGI (reference sequence). Trimming took 2 bases from V and 4 from J, leaving 22 bases between them. CDR3 in DNA: TGTGCCAGCAGTTACCCAACCAGGGGGGCGGGGGACTCAGATACGCAGTATTTT. Protein product: CASSYPTRGAGDSDTQYF.

The chain uses TRBV6-2 or TRBV6-3 and TRBJ1-2; 10 bases match TRBD1. V was pared by 5 bases and J by 5 bases, with 8 bases of the junction left unmatched. Germline V gene sequence: CDR1 MNHEY, CDR2 SVGEGT. CDR3 length: 15 residues. The CDR3 is CASSHGTGEGYGYTF. The CDR3 DNA follows: TGTGCCAGCAGTCACGGGACAGGGGAAGGTTATGGCTACACCTTC.

This clonotype turned up a few times. V usage is TRBV4-2 and J usage is TRBJ2-3, with 9 nucleotides matching TRBD2. The CDR3 sequence is 16 residues long. Trimming took 2 bases from V and 2 from J; bases not matched to a gene: 5. Germline V lookup: CDR1 LGHNA, CDR2 YNFKEQ. The DNA for the CDR3 is TGTGCCAGCAGCCAATCGCGGGGGGGCTTCACAGATACGCAGTATTTT. The encoded protein is CASSQSRGGFTDTQYF.

The chain carries TRBV13 and TRBJ1-3, with 8 bases identical to TRBD1. The junction had 6 bases not matched to a gene; V was cut back by 5 bases and J by 6 bases. The length of the CDR3 is 14 residues. CDR1 PRHDT and CDR2 FYEKMQ come from the germline V gene (reference sequence). CDR3 bases: TGTGCCAGCAGCCTACCGGGACAGGAAAACACCATATATTTT. As protein: CASSLPGQENTIYF.

J is TRBJ2-3 and V is TRBV7-2; 7 bases are shared with TRBD2. This CDR3 has 16 amino acids. The V gene end was trimmed by 4 bases and the J gene end by 0 bases; junction bases not matched to a gene: 7. From germline, CDR1 is SGHTA and CDR2 FQGNSA. The CDR3, as DNA: TGTGCCAGCAGCTACGGCGGGAGTGCTAGCACAGATACGCAGTATTTT. Its protein product is CASSYGGSASTDTQYF.

The CDR3: CASSQERALNTGELFF. Here the CDR3 DNA reads TGTGCCAGCAGCCAAGAGAGGGCCCTGAACACCGGGGAGCTGTTTTTT. V and J are TRBV3-1 and TRBJ2-2; a possible D gene is TRBD2 (5 bases). Deletions cut 0 bases from V and 1 base from J, with 9 bases between. The CDR3 has 16 amino acids. CDR1 LGHDT and CDR2 YNNKEL come from the germline V gene (reference sequence). Full variable domain (rest looked up from reference TRBV3-1 and TRBJ2-2): DTAVSQTPKYLVTQMGNDKSIKCEQNLGHDTMYWYKQDSKKFLKIMFSYNNKELIINETVPNRFSPKSPDKAHLNLHINSLELGDSAVYFCASSQERALNTGELFFGEGSRLTVL.

This clonotype was picked up a small number of times. The gene calls are TRBV12-3 or TRBV12-4 and TRBJ2-1; D is possibly TRBD2 (5 bases). V was cut by 5 bases and J by 7 bases, with 18 bases left in between. The CDR3 runs to 15 residues. The CDR3 spells CASSPLRTPLNEQFF. The CDR3, as DNA: TGTGCCAGCAGTCCCCTGAGGACTCCGTTGAATGAGCAGTTCTTC.

This clonotype was detected a few times. The genes are TRBV19 and TRBJ2-7; the D call may be TRBD1 or TRBD2 (5 bases each). This CDR3 has 14 amino acids. Trimming took off 4 bases at V and 4 bases at J, with 14 bases between the two ends. Germline V gene data show CDR1 as LNHDA and CDR2 as SQIVND (reference sequence). CDR3 DNA: TGTGCCAGTAGTACCGCCGGGACGGCGTACGAGCAGTACTTC. Its protein product is CASSTAGTAYEQYF. The full variable domain, in which reference TRBV19 and TRBJ2-7 provide the parts outside the CDR3, is DGGITQSPKYLFRKEGQNVTLSCEQNLNHDAMYWYRQDPGQGLRLIYYSQIVNDFQKGDIAEGYSVSREKKESFPLTVTSAQKNPTAFYLCASSTAGTAYEQYFGPGTRLTVT.

This clonotype was observed a handful of times. The chain combines TRBV6-5 with TRBJ2-5; no clear D. V was clipped by 4 bases and J by 1 base, with 7 bases between them. Germline V gene lookup returns CDR1 MNHEY and CDR2 SVGAGI. CDR3 length equals 13 residues. In nucleotides, the CDR3 is TGTGCCAGCAGTTCCAGTGCCCAAGAGACCCAGTACTTC. Translation: CASSSSAQETQYF.

This rearrangement joins TRBV6-6 to TRBJ2-4; TRBD2 matches at 7 bases. Germline V gene lookup returns CDR1 MNHNY and CDR2 SVGAGI (reference sequence). The V gene end was trimmed by 2 bases and the J gene end by 8 bases; junction bases not matched to a gene: 12. This CDR3 comprises 16 residues. This chain's CDR3 is CASSYHGASGEYIQYF. In DNA form, the CDR3 reads TGTGCCAGCAGTTACCACGGGGCTAGCGGCGAGTACATTCAGTACTTC.

The gene calls are TRBV4-2 and TRBJ1-1; D is unclear. V was trimmed by 4 bases and J by 6 bases, leaving 18 bases between them. This CDR3 is built from 15 residues. Germline CDR1 reads LGHNA; CDR2 reads YNFKEQ. The CDR3 region is CASSPHPHLGAEAFF. CDR3 nucleotides: TGTGCCAGCAGCCCCCACCCACACCTTGGCGCTGAAGCTTTCTTT.

V usage is TRBV7-2 and J usage is TRBJ2-1; TRBD1 agrees at 9 bases. The CDR3 is made up of 14 amino acids. V was pared by 5 bases and J by 7 bases, with 6 bases of the junction left unmatched. CDR1 and CDR2 (germline): SGHTA, FQGNSA. The CDR3 loop reads CASSQGQGGNEQFF. The CDR3 DNA sequence: TGTGCCAGCAGCCAGGGACAGGGTGGGAATGAGCAGTTCTTC.

CDR3 bases: TGTGCCAGCAGCCAAGGTGCGGCAACAGAAGCTTTCTTT. It translates to CASSQGAATEAFF. The rearrangement links TRBV14 to TRBJ1-1; unclear D gene. CDR3 length: 13 residues. Germline V gene sequence: CDR1 SGHDN, CDR2 FVKESK. Trimming cost V 1 base and J 8 bases, with 11 bases left between them.

J is TRBJ1-1 and V is TRBV6-5; a weak D match, TRBD1 (5 bases). Trimming removed 2 bases from V and 7 bases from J, with 11 bases in between. Germline V gene data show CDR1 as MNHEY and CDR2 as SVGAGI. This CDR3 has 13 amino acids. CDR3 residues: CASSYPGGIEAFF. DNA for the CDR3: TGTGCCAGCAGTTACCCCGGGGGGATTGAAGCTTTCTTT.

The rearrangement uses TRBV25-1 and TRBJ1-2; perhaps TRBD1 as D (5 bases). The CDR3 is 15 amino acids. Germline V gene data show CDR1 as MGHDK and CDR2 as SYGVNS. Trimming stripped 7 bases from V and 4 bases from J, with 19 bases between. The CDR3 coding sequence is TGTGCCAGCAAGTGGTGGGATGGGGCACTCTATGGCTACACCTTC. Protein sequence: CASKWWDGALYGYTF.

The rearrangement joins TRBV6-2 or TRBV6-3 to TRBJ2-3; no firm D call. The CDR3 extends over 12 amino acids. The germline V gene encodes CDR1 MNHEY and CDR2 SVGEGT. The ends were cut back, 5 bases at V and 7 bases at J, with 10 bases in the middle. DNA for the CDR3: TGTGCCAGCAGTCCCTTGGAGAATACGCAGTATTTT. Translated: CASSPLENTQYF.

The gene calls are TRBV4-1 and TRBJ1-1; 9 bases line up with TRBD1. The V gene's germline CDR1 is MGHRA and CDR2 YSYEKL. The CDR3 spans 14 residues. The ends lost 6 bases at V and 5 bases at J; junction bases unmatched: 7. The CDR3 here is CASRLTGGWTEAFF. For the CDR3, the DNA is TGCGCCAGCAGATTAACAGGGGGCTGGACTGAAGCTTTCTTT.

The chain employs TRBV28 and TRBJ1-2; no reliable D call. Germline lookup yields CDR1 MDHEN and CDR2 SYDVKM. CDR3 length: 15 amino acids. The ends were cut back, 3 bases at V and 4 bases at J, with 15 bases in the middle. The CDR3 nucleotides are TGTGCCAGCAGTTTGGTTTTGGGCGGAAGCTATGGCTACACCTTC. Encoded protein: CASSLVLGGSYGYTF.

The J gene is TRBJ2-2, the V gene TRBV5-6, with 16 bases fitting TRBD2. V shed 1 base, J shed 6 bases, and the junction held 15 bases outside the gene matches. Germline V gene lookup returns CDR1 SGHDT and CDR2 YYEEEE. This CDR3 spans 21 amino acids. The CDR3 DNA is TGTGCCAGCAGCTTGAGGGCGAAACCGGGACTAGCGGGGGGGCCGGCCGGGGAGCTGTTTTTT. It codes for CASSLRAKPGLAGGPAGELFF.

In its sample, this clonotype was seen a few times. The CDR3 loop is CASSQDPPGGLQETQYF. DNA for the CDR3: TGCGCCAGCAGCCAAGACCCGCCAGGGGGATTACAAGAGACCCAGTACTTC. The rearrangement joins TRBV4-1 to TRBJ2-5, with 7 positions matching TRBD1. The CDR3 sequence is 17 residues long. Germline V gene sequence: CDR1 MGHRA, CDR2 YSYEKL. V was pared by 0 bases and J by 2 bases, with 9 bases of the junction left unmatched.